This TCR beta chain was captured by sequencing in a study of shared clonotypes between healthy human individuals. V lost 6 bases and J lost 2; bases outside the gene matches: 19. Per the germline V gene, CDR1 is SQVTM and CDR2 is ANQGSEA. The CDR3 length is 17 residues. Assay used: immunoSEQ multiplex PCR; TCRdb lists only in-frame clones, some missing. This table has 2.3 million or so clones, approximately 95% appearing once. This TCR came from a man younger than 30 in good health. Some clones in this sample may be carry-over from other donors' samples. The chain links TRBV29-1 to TRBJ2-7; TRBD2 agrees at 7 bases. Sequencing was done on a sample of naive CD4+ T cells from PBMCs. Noted subset: CD45RA+ positively selected. The CDR3 region is CSVKGPERGGRAYEQYF. Here the CDR3 DNA reads TGCAGCGTGAAAGGGCCCGAACGGGGCGGGAGAGCCTACGAGCAGTACTTC.